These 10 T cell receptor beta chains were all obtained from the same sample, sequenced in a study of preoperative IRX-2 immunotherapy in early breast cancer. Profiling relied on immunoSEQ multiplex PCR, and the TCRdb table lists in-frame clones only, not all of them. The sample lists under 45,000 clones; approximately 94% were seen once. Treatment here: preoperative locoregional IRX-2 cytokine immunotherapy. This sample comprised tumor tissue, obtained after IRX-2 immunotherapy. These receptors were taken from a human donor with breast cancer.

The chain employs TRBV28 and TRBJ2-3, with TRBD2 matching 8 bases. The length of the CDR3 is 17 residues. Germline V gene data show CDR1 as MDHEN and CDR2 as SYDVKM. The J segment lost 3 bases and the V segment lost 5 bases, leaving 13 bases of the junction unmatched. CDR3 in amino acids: CASSPASAGGETDTQYF. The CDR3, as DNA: TGTGCCAGCAGTCCCGCATCCGCGGGAGGTGAAACAGATACGCAGTATTTT.

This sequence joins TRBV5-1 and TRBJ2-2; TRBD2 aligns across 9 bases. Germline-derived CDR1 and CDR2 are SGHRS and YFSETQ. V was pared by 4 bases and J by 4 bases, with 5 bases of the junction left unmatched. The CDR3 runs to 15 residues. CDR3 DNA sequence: TGCGCCAGCAGCATAGCGGGGGAGCTCACCGGGGAGCTGTTTTTT. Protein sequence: CASSIAGELTGELFF.

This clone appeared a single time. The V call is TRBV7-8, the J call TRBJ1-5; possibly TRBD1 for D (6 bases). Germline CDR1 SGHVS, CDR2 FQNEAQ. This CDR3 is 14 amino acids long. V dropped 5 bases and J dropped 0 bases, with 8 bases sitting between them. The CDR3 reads CASSRTDSNQPQHF. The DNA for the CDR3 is TGTGCCAGCAGCCGGACAGATAGCAATCAGCCCCAGCATTTT.

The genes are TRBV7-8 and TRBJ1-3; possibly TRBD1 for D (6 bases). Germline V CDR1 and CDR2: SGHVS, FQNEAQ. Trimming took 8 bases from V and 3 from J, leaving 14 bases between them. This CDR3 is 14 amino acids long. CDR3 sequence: CASRTGGIGNTIYF. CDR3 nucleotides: TGTGCCAGCCGGACGGGGGGCATTGGAAACACCATATATTTT.

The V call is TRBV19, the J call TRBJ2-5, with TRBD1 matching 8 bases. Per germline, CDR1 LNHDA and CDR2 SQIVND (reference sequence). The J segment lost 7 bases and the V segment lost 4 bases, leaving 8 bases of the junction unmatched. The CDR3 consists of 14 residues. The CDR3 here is CASSNLDRVVTQYF. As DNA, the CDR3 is TGTGCCAGTAGTAATTTGGACAGGGTTGTGACCCAGTACTTC.

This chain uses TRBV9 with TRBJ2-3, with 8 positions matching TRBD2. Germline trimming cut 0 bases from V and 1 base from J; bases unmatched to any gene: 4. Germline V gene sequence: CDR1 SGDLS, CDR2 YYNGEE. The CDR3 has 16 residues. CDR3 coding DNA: TGTGCCAGCAGCGTAGACCCAGCGGGGGGCACAGATACGCAGTATTTT. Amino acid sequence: CASSVDPAGGTDTQYF.

The CDR3 DNA follows: TGTGCCAGCAGTTTCACGGGACTCGGTGGCTACACCTTC. Amino acid sequence: CASSFTGLGGYTF. The J gene is TRBJ1-2, the V gene TRBV27, with D possibly TRBD1 on 5 matching bases. The CDR3 has 13 amino acids. Trimming pared 3 bases from V and 7 bases from J, leaving 12 bases between. Germline V gene sequence: CDR1 MNHEY, CDR2 SMNVEV (reference sequence).

CDR3 coding DNA: TGTGCCAGCAGCCGACTAGCGGTCACAGATACGCAGTATTTT. This sequence encodes CASSRLAVTDTQYF. This chain uses TRBV5-4 with TRBJ2-3; TRBD2 agrees at 9 bases. The V and J ends lost 4 bases and 2 bases, in that order; junction bases with no gene match: 2. CDR3 length: 14 amino acids. Germline assignment: CDR1 SGHNT and CDR2 YYREEE (reference sequence).

CDR3 in amino acids: CASSALGVYGYTF. The CDR3 DNA reads TGTGCCAGCAGCGCACTCGGGGTCTATGGCTACACCTTC. The chain uses TRBV6-5 and TRBJ1-2; D is ambiguous. The V gene lost 6 bases and the J gene lost 4 bases, with 12 bases spanning the gap. The CDR3 is made up of 13 amino acids. Germline lookup yields CDR1 MNHEY and CDR2 SVGAGI.

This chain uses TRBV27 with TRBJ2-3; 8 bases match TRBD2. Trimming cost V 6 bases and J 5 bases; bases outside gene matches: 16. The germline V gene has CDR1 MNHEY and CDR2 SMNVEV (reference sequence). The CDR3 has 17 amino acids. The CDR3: CASRPGRGLKGRDTQYF. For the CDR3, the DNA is TGTGCCAGCAGACCCGGGAGGGGCTTAAAGGGAAGAGATACGCAGTATTTT.